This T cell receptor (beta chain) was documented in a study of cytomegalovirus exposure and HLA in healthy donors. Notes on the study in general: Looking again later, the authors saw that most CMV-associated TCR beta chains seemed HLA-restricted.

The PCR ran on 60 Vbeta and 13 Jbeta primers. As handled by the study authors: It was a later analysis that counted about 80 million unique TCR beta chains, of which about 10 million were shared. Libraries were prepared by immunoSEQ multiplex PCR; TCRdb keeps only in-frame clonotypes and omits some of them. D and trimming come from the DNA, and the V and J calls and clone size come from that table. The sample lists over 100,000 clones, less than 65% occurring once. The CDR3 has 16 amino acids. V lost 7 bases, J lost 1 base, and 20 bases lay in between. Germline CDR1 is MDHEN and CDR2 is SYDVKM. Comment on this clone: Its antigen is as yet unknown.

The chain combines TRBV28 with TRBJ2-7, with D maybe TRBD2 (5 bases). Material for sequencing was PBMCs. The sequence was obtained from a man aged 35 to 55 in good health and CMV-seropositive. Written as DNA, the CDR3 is TGTGCCAGCATTACAGCTGGAGCGGCCCTTTCCTACGAGCAGTACTTC. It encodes CASITAGAALSYEQYF. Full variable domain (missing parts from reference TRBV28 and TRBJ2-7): DVKVTQSSRYLVKRTGEKVFLECVQDMDHENMFWYRQDPGLGLRLIYFSYDVKMKEKGDIPEGYSVSREKKERFSLILESASTNQTSMYLCASITAGAALSYEQYFGPGTRLTVT.